A selection of T cell receptor beta chains follows, all from one sample in a study of blood T cell repertoires in COVID-19. Some clones are missing from TCRdb's copy, which holds only in-frame ones; the method was immunoSEQ multiplex PCR. The table includes about 160,000 clones, about 86% detected once. Sequencing was done on a sample of peripheral blood. Receptors were obtained from a man in his forties or fifties with active or convalescent COVID-19. CDR3s include the opening cysteine and the closing phenylalanine or tryptophan. Each record gives: V gene, J gene, D gene, clone size, CDR3 protein, CDR3 DNA. D genes are given only for firm matches. Clone size is stated in some rows and not others, as once, few, many or a class when expanded.

>TRBV10-2|TRBJ2-3|TRBD2|.
CASKLAGGSDTQYF
TGCGCCAGCAAACTAGCGGGGGGGTCAGATACGCAGTATTTT
>TRBV19|TRBJ1-2|TRBD1|.
CASSIDRQGLYGYTF
TGTGCCAGTAGTATAGATCGACAGGGCCTCTATGGCTACACCTTC
>TRBV15|TRBJ2-2|TRBD2|.
CATQVGLLATNTGELFF
TGTGCCACCCAGGTCGGGTTACTAGCGACCAACACCGGGGAGCTGTTTTTT
>TRBV7-9|TRBJ2-7|TRBD2|.
CASSFAGASGSYEQYF
TGTGCCAGCAGCTTCGCGGGGGCTAGCGGGTCCTACGAGCAGTACTTC
>TRBV9|TRBJ2-3|TRBD2|.
CASSVDSGGYTDTQYF
TGTGCCAGCAGCGTAGACAGCGGGGGCTACACAGATACGCAGTATTTT
>TRBV4-1|TRBJ1-4|TRBD1|.
CASESGTGNEKLFF
TGCGCCAGTGAATCCGGGACAGGGAATGAAAAACTGTTTTTT
>TRBV11-2|TRBJ1-3|.|.
CASSSNVGGGGGNTIYF
TGTGCCAGCAGCTCCAATGTAGGGGGTGGAGGTGGAAACACCATATATTTT
>TRBV5-4|TRBJ2-3|TRBD2|.
CASSLGLAGGDTQYF
TGTGCCAGCAGCTTGGGGCTAGCGGGAGGAGATACGCAGTATTTT
>TRBV6-5|TRBJ1-2|TRBD1|once
CASRWTGNYGYTF
TGTGCCAGCAGATGGACAGGGAACTATGGCTACACCTTC
>TRBV25-1|TRBJ2-1|.|.
CASSVPDSSYNEQFF
TGTGCCAGCAGTGTCCCGGACAGCTCCTACAATGAGCAGTTCTTC
>TRBV19|TRBJ2-7|TRBD1|.
CASSIGTAGSYEQYF
TGTGCCAGTAGTATTGGGACAGCCGGATCCTACGAGCAGTACTTC
>TRBV7-6|TRBJ2-5|TRBD2|.
CASSLAESLARGREETQYF
TGTGCCAGCAGCTTAGCAGAGTCACTAGCGAGAGGGCGGGAAGAGACCCAGTACTTC
>TRBV6-1|TRBJ1-6|.|.
CASSEADTGGSPLHF
TGTGCCAGCAGTGAAGCAGACACCGGAGGGTCACCCCTCCACTTT
>TRBV3-1/TRBV3-2|TRBJ2-7|.|.
CASSQVAVHQGAYEQYF
TGTGCCAGCAGCCAAGTCGCTGTCCACCAAGGGGCTTACGAGCAGTACTTC